This passage covers 27 T cell receptor beta chains from one sample sequenced in a study of T-cell reconstitution after alpha-beta-depleted transplantation in children. A TCRbeta library incorporating unique molecular identifiers was prepared. In TCRdb, the PCR reads were re-called with MiXCR into one record per CDR3 protein. The repertoire holds some 450,000 distinct CDR3 sequences, with over 40% as singletons. The specimen comprised PBMCs, sampled before TCRalphabeta/CD19-depleted stem cell transplant. These receptors were taken from a girl aged 2-10 years with aplastic anemia, due to receive a stem cell transplant.

This clonotype appeared a few times. The chain joins TRBV12-3 or TRBV12-4 to TRBJ1-2; D call uncertain. The CDR3 spans 14 residues. Trimming removed 2 bases from V and 2 bases from J, with 9 bases in between. CDR3 nucleotide sequence: TGTGCCAGCAGTTTAACGGCTACGAACTATGGCTACACCTTC. Its protein product is CASSLTATNYGYTF.

V gene TRBV28 combines with J gene TRBJ2-1; 7 bases agree with TRBD1. This CDR3 region has 16 residues. V shed 2 bases, J shed 3 bases, and the junction held 7 bases outside the gene matches. In germline, CDR1 is MDHEN, CDR2 SYDVKM. The DNA of the CDR3 is TGTGCCAGCAGTTTACCCGGGGACAGACACTACAATGAGCAGTTCTTC. Translation: CASSLPGDRHYNEQFF.

The chain uses TRBV6-5 and TRBJ2-7; 7 bases are shared with TRBD1. The CDR3 extends over 14 amino acids. Germline CDR1 is MNHEY and CDR2 is SVGAGI. J was trimmed by 3 bases and V by 0 bases; bases with no gene match: 2. CDR3 region: CASSYSTGIYEQYF. The CDR3 DNA is TGTGCCAGCAGTTACTCGACAGGGATCTACGAGCAGTACTTC.

This clonotype has just one count. This rearrangement joins TRBV9 to TRBJ2-7; 9 bases are shared with TRBD1. The CDR3 has 15 residues. V shed 0 bases and J 7 bases; nucleotides not matched to a gene: 8. Germline loops: CDR1 SGDLS, CDR2 YYNGEE. CDR3 sequence reads: CASSVDEGQGREQYF. CDR3 nucleotide sequence: TGTGCCAGCAGCGTAGACGAGGGACAGGGAAGGGAGCAGTACTTC.

This clonotype has a count of ten or more. CDR3 DNA sequence: TGTGCCAGCAGCGTAGCCAGGGTAGGCTATGGCTACACCTTC. It encodes CASSVARVGYGYTF. The J gene is TRBJ1-2, the V gene TRBV9; a possible D gene is TRBD1 (5 bases). The CDR3 has 14 amino acids. In germline, CDR1 is SGDLS, CDR2 YYNGEE. Trimming removed 0 bases at V and 4 bases at J, with 10 bases between.

The CDR3 DNA sequence: TGTGCCAGCAGGATTATTGGGCCAGTGAACACTGAAGCTTTCTTT. Amino acid sequence: CASRIIGPVNTEAFF. The chain has TRBV7-2 and TRBJ1-1, with D uncertain. Looked up from germline, CDR1 is SGHTA and CDR2 is FQGNSA. V lost 6 bases and J 0 bases, leaving 14 bases between the germline ends. The CDR3 runs 15 residues.

The chain joins TRBV9 to TRBJ2-3, with 11 bases identical to TRBD2. CDR1 SGDLS and CDR2 YYNGEE come from the germline V gene. CDR3 length: 16 residues. V dropped 4 bases and J dropped 6; count of bases not matched to a gene: 10. CDR3 DNA: TGTGCCAGCAGCAGAATTAGCGGGAGGGCCAAGGATACGCAGTATTTT. Amino acid sequence: CASSRISGRAKDTQYF.

The chain is built from TRBV20-1 and TRBJ2-1, with 14 bases matching TRBD2. The CDR3 has 17 amino acids. Germline V gives CDR1 DFQATT, CDR2 SNEGSKA (reference sequence). V was pared by 5 bases and J by 0 bases, with 6 bases of the junction left unmatched. CDR3 DNA: TGCAGTGCTTACGGGACTAGCGGGGGTAGCTCCTACAATGAGCAGTTCTTC. This translates into CSAYGTSGGSSYNEQFF.

The CDR3 reads CSAVPGGGGYEQYF. The DNA of the CDR3 is TGCAGTGCCGTCCCAGGGGGGGGCGGGTACGAGCAGTACTTC. The V gene is TRBV20-1, the J gene TRBJ2-7, with D tentatively TRBD1 or TRBD2 (7 bases each). The V gene's germline CDR1 is DFQATT and CDR2 SNEGSKA (reference sequence). The CDR3 extends over 14 amino acids. V lost 6 bases, J lost 4 bases, and 19 bases lay in between.

The chain joins TRBV28 to TRBJ2-7; 7 bases are a match to TRBD1. Germline CDR1 and CDR2: MDHEN and SYDVKM. This CDR3 spans 11 amino acids. J was trimmed by 6 bases and V by 10 bases; bases with no gene match: 6. CDR3 residues: CATATGIEQYF. The CDR3 DNA is TGTGCCACCGCGACAGGGATCGAGCAGTACTTC.

This clonotype has only a few counts. This chain joins TRBV5-5 and TRBJ2-2, with TRBD2 identical over 8 bases. Trimming removed 4 bases from V and 5 bases from J; junction bases left unmatched: 10. Germline-derived CDR1 and CDR2 are SGHKS and YYEKEE (reference sequence). The CDR3 is 16 amino acids. The CDR3 DNA reads TGTGCCAGCAGCCTACGGGGGGGTGGAAGGACCGGGGAGCTGTTTTTT. This encodes CASSLRGGGRTGELFF.

V and J are TRBV5-1 and TRBJ2-1; TRBD2 matches at 9 bases. The J segment lost 1 base and the V segment lost 0 bases, leaving 5 bases of the junction unmatched. The CDR3 is made up of 17 amino acids. CDR1 and CDR2 from the germline V gene are SGHRS and YFSETQ. The CDR3 DNA is TGCGCCAGCAGCTTGGGGGGTAGCGGGAGTTCCTACAATGAGCAGTTCTTC. It codes for CASSLGGSGSSYNEQFF.

This chain uses TRBV28 with TRBJ1-2; no definite D call. The CDR3 is 12 residues long. Per the germline V gene, CDR1 is MDHEN and CDR2 is SYDVKM. The V gene lost 2 bases and the J gene lost 7 bases, with 8 bases spanning the gap. CDR3 in DNA: TGTGCCAGCAGTTTAAGATGGGCTGGCTACACCTTC. It translates to CASSLRWAGYTF.

In this sample, this clonotype turned up a few times. The chain couples TRBV20-1 to TRBJ2-7; 7 nucleotides align to TRBD1. This CDR3 comprises 15 residues. The V segment lost 1 base and the J segment 3 bases; nucleotides outside the gene matches: 9. Germline CDR1 DFQATT, CDR2 SNEGSKA (reference sequence). As DNA, the CDR3 is TGCAGTGCTAGAGTCGGGACAGTGGCAAGCTACGAGCAGTACTTC. Its protein product is CSARVGTVASYEQYF.

Only a few counts were recorded for this clonotype. V usage is TRBV27 and J usage is TRBJ2-1, with 7 bases matching TRBD2. This CDR3 spans 14 amino acids. With 5 bases clipped from V and 9 bases from J, the junction kept 10 bases outside the gene matches. Looked up from germline, CDR1 is MNHEY and CDR2 is SMNVEV (reference sequence). The CDR3 bases are TGTGCCAGCAGTATCGAGCGGGGCCGAGGTGAGCAGTTCTTC. This sequence encodes CASSIERGRGEQFF.

The V gene is TRBV12-3 or TRBV12-4, the J gene TRBJ2-7; the D gene is possibly TRBD1 (5 bases). V lost 6 bases to trimming and J lost 6 bases, with 15 bases between them. The CDR3 spans 13 residues. CDR3 amino acids: CASSFLGPPEQYF. CDR3 sequence (DNA): TGTGCCAGCAGCTTTCTGGGGCCGCCCGAGCAGTACTTC.

The gene calls are TRBV5-1 and TRBJ2-6, with D uncertain. Trimming left V 2 bases short and J 12 bases short, with 6 bases between. The CDR3 has 11 amino acids. Germline CDR1 is SGHRS and CDR2 is YFSETQ. The CDR3, as DNA: TGCGCCAGCAGCTTAACCCGCGTCCTGACTTTC. Its protein product is CASSLTRVLTF.

This chain links TRBV5-6 with TRBJ2-3; TRBD2 aligns across 12 bases. CDR1 is SGHDT and CDR2 is YYEEEE in the germline V gene. J gave up 4 bases and V 4 bases, and 4 bases lay outside the gene matches. The length of the CDR3 is 15 residues. CDR3 region: CASSRTSGNSDTQYF. The DNA for the CDR3 is TGTGCCAGCAGCCGGACTAGCGGGAATTCAGATACGCAGTATTTT.

The chain uses TRBV30 and TRBJ2-1, with TRBD1 as a possible D gene (5 bases). There are 13 residues in the CDR3. Trimming removed 1 base at V and 7 bases at J, with 11 bases between. CDR1 GTSNPN and CDR2 SVGIG come from the germline V gene (reference sequence). The CDR3, as DNA: TGTGCCTGGAGTGGTGGGGCCGGGAATGAGCAGTTCTTC. This sequence encodes CAWSGGAGNEQFF.

There are a few counts of this clonotype. The chain employs TRBV20-1 and TRBJ2-3, with 9 bases identical to TRBD2. The V gene's germline CDR1 is DFQATT and CDR2 SNEGSKA (reference sequence). The CDR3 has 17 amino acids. V shed 6 bases and J 0 bases; nucleotides not matched to a gene: 13. Here the CDR3 reads CSAHRGGRAASTDTQYF. CDR3 nucleotide sequence: TGCAGTGCCCACCGAGGCGGGAGGGCGGCTAGCACAGATACGCAGTATTTT.

This clonotype has more than one count but fewer than ten. The chain uses TRBV5-1 and TRBJ1-2; D perhaps matches TRBD1 (5 bases). Trimming took 2 bases from V and 4 from J, leaving 9 bases between them. CDR3 length equals 13 residues. Per germline, CDR1 SGHRS and CDR2 YFSETQ. The CDR3 DNA reads TGCGCCAGCAGCTTCCGGGACGGCTATGGCTACACCTTC. Amino acid sequence: CASSFRDGYGYTF.

This clonotype has ten or more counts. The rearrangement links TRBV7-2 to TRBJ1-2; 8 bases are shared with TRBD1. Trimming cost V 5 bases and J 5 bases; bases outside gene matches: 7. From germline, CDR1 is SGHTA and CDR2 FQGNSA. The CDR3 has 14 residues. The CDR3 region is CASSVRQGFYGYTF. CDR3 coding DNA: TGTGCCAGCAGCGTCCGACAGGGGTTTTATGGCTACACCTTC. The full variable domain, its missing parts supplied by reference TRBV7-2 and TRBJ1-2, is GAGVSQSPSNKVTEKGKDVELRCDPISGHTALYWYRQSLGQGLEFLIYFQGNSAPDKSGLPSDRFSAERTGGSVSTLTIQRTQQEDSAVYLCASSVRQGFYGYTFGSGTRLTVV.

This clonotype was found many times. The rearrangement joins TRBV29-1 to TRBJ2-7; D is ambiguous. The V and J ends lost 7 bases and 3 bases respectively, with 10 bases between them. This CDR3 comprises 11 residues. The V gene's germline CDR1 is SQVTM and CDR2 ANQGSEA. CDR3 sequence (DNA): TGCAGCGCCCGGCGTAGCTACGAGCAGTACTTC. It encodes CSARRSYEQYF.

This clonotype appeared many times. The genes are TRBV28 and TRBJ2-4; D is tentatively TRBD1 or TRBD2 (7 bases each). The ends were cut back, 6 bases at V and 0 bases at J, with 15 bases in the middle. The germline V gene encodes CDR1 MDHEN and CDR2 SYDVKM. CDR3 length: 16 residues. As DNA, the CDR3 is TGTGCCAGCAGCCGCAGGGGGGGATTAGCCAAAAACATTCAGTACTTC. It translates to CASSRRGGLAKNIQYF.

This chain connects TRBV25-1 to TRBJ2-1; TRBD2 matches at 16 bases. The CDR3 consists of 19 residues. With V trimmed by 3 bases and J by 9 bases, 14 bases remained unmatched. Germline values: CDR1 MGHDK, CDR2 SYGVNS. The CDR3 DNA sequence: TGTGCCAGCAGTGACTCCGGGACTAGCGGGAGGGTGATAGCCTTTGAGCAGTTCTTC. Amino acids: CASSDSGTSGRVIAFEQFF.

This clonotype was counted at least ten times. This chain connects TRBV5-1 to TRBJ2-1, with TRBD2 as a possible D gene (6 bases). V dropped 0 bases and J dropped 10 bases, with 17 bases sitting between them. There are 15 residues in the CDR3. Germline V CDR1 and CDR2: SGHRS, YFSETQ. For the CDR3, the DNA is TGCGCCAGCAGCTTGGCTATTCCCCCGGGGGTGGAGCAGTTCTTC. It specifies CASSLAIPPGVEQFF.

This clonotype was seen a handful of times. The chain is built from TRBV7-3 and TRBJ2-7, with D unresolved. The CDR3 runs 14 residues. Trimming took off 3 bases at V and 3 bases at J, with 12 bases between the two ends. Germline V gives CDR1 SGHTA, CDR2 FQGTGA. CDR3 sequence (DNA): TGTGCCAGCAGCTTGTTATGTCGGGTCTACGAGCAGTACTTC. It translates to CASSLLCRVYEQYF.